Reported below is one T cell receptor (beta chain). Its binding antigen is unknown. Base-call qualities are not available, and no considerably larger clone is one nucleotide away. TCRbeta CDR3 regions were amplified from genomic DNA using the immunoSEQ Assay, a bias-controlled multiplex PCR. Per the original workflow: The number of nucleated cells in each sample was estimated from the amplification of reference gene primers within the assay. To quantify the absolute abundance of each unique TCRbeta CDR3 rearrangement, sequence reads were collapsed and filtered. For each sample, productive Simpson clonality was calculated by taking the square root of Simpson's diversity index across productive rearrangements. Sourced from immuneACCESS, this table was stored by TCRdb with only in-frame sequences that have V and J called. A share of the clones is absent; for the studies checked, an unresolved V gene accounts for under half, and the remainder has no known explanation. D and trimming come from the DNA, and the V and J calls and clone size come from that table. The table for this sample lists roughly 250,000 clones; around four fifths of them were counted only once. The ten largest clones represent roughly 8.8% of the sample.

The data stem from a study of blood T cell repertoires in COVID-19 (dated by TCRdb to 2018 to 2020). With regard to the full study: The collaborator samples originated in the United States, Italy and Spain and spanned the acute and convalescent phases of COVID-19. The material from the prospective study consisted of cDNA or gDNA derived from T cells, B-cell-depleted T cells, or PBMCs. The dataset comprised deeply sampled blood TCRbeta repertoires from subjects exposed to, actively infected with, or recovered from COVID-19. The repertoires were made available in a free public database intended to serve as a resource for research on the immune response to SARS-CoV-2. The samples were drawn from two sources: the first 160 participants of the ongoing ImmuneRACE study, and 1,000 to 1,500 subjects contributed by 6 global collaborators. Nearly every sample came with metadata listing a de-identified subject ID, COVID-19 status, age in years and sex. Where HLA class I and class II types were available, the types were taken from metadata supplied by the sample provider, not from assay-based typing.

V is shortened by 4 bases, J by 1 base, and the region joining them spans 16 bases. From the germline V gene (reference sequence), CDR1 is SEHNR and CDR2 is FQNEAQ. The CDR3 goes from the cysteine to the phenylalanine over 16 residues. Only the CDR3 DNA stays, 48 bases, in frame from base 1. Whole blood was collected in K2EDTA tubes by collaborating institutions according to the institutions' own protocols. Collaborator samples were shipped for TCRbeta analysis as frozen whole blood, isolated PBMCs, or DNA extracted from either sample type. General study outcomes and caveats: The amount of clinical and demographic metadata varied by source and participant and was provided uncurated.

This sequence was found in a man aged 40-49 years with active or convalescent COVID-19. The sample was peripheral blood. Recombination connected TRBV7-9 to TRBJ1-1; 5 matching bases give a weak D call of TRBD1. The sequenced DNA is TGTGCCAGCAGCTCAGCACATGGTAGGGGGAACACTGAAGCTTTCTTT. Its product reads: CASSSAHGRGNTEAFF.